This T cell receptor (beta chain) was sequenced for a study of early T cells in non-severe SARS-CoV-2 infection. This clonotype was seen many times. V trimming: 0 bases; J trimming: 2 bases; junction bases outside the gene matches: 4. This CDR3 has 15 residues. Germline V CDR1 and CDR2: ENHRY, SYGVKD. Individual cDNA molecules received unique molecular identifiers. In TCRdb, the 5' RACE reads were re-called with MiXCR into one record per CDR3 protein. Here the sample spans about 40,000 distinct CDR3 sequences, roughly 5% being singletons. The chain employs TRBV10-3 and TRBJ2-7; 7 nucleotides align to TRBD2. The receptor's source is an adult who was a healthcare worker with PCR-confirmed SARS-CoV-2 infection or an uninfected control (not recorded which). The sequencing input was whole blood. The CDR3 DNA sequence: TGTGCCATCAGTGAGTCGTTAGCGGGTACCTACGAGCAGTACTTC. It yields the protein CAISESLAGTYEQYF.